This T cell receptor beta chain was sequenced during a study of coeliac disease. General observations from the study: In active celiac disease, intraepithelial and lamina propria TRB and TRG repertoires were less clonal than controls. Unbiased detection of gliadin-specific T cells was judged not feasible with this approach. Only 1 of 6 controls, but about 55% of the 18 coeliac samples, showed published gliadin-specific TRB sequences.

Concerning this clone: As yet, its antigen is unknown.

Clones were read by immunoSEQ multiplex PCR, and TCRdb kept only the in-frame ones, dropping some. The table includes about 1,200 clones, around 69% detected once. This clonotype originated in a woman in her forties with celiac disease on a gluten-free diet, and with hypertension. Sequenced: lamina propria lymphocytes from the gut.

CDR3 DNA sequence: TGTGCCTGGAGTCCGTCGGGCGGGTTCTCCTACAATGAGCAGTTCTTC. It codes for CAWSPSGGFSYNEQFF. The rearrangement joins TRBV30 to TRBJ2-1; a possible D gene is TRBD2 (5 bases). From germline, CDR1 is GTSNPN and CDR2 SVGIG (reference sequence). Between the trimmed V and J ends, which lost 2 bases and 0 bases, there was a span of 14 bases. This CDR3 region has 16 residues.